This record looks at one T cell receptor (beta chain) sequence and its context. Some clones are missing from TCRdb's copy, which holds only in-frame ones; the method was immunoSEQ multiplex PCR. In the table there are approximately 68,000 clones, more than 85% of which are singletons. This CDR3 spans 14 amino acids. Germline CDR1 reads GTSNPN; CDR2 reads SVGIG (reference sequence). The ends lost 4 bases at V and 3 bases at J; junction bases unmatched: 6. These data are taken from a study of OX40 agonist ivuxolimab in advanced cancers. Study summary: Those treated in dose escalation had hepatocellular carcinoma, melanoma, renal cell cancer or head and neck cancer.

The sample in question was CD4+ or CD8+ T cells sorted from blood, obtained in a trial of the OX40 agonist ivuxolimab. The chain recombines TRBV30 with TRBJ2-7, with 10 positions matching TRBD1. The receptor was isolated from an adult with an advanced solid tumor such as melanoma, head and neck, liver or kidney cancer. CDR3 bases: TGTGCCTGGATGTCGGGACAGGGGTTCTACGAGCAGTACTTC. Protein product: CAWMSGQGFYEQYF.